A selection of T cell receptor beta chains follows, all from one sample in a study of glioma-infiltrating T cells after dendritic cell vaccination. Generated by immunoSEQ multiplex PCR, the TCRdb table keeps only in-frame clones and is missing some. Among approximately 90,000 clones, 85% to 90% were seen once, and the ten largest hold less than 3%. The starting material was blood, obtained before dendritic cell vaccination. The source is a human donor with glioblastoma. CDR3s include the opening cysteine and the closing phenylalanine or tryptophan. The D gene is left open where the match is weak. Part of the rows lack a size; the others show once, few, many or a class for expanded clones.

>TRBJ2-3|-|TRBD2|TRBV4-2
CASSPRTSGGISTDTQYF
TGTGCCAGCAGTCCACGGACTAGCGGGGGGATCAGCACAGATACGCAGTATTTT
>TRBJ1-2|-|TRBD1|TRBV7-2
CASSLTGMVYGYTF
TGTGCCAGCAGCTTGACAGGGATGGTCTATGGCTACACCTTC
>TRBJ2-7|-|-|TRBV14
CASSQYQDEQYF
TGTGCCAGCAGCCAATATCAGGACGAGCAGTACTTC
>TRBJ1-2|-|-|TRBV19
CASSIVSGGFYGYTF
TGTGCCAGTAGTATAGTGAGCGGCGGGTTCTATGGCTACACCTTC
>TRBJ1-5|-|-|TRBV6-6
CASTPFVRTPQHF
TGTGCCAGCACCCCCTTCGTGCGTACGCCCCAGCATTTT
>TRBJ1-3|once|TRBD1|TRBV10-3
CATRPFAGQGLDTIYF
TGTGCCACCCGTCCTTTTGCGGGACAGGGGCTAGACACCATATATTTT
>TRBJ1-2|-|-|TRBV7-9
CASSRRQANYGYTF
TGTGCCAGCAGCCGAAGACAGGCTAACTATGGCTACACCTTC
>TRBJ2-7|-|TRBD2|TRBV19
CASSIAGGDYEQYF
TGTGCCAGTAGTATCGCGGGAGGGGACTACGAGCAGTACTTC
>TRBJ1-4|-|-|TRBV28
CASSLWTQTAATNEKLFF
TGTGCCAGCAGTTTATGGACCCAGACAGCTGCAACTAATGAAAAACTGTTTTTT
>TRBJ2-3|-|TRBD2|TRBV11-2
CASSSGLAGADTQYF
TGTGCCAGCAGCTCCGGACTAGCGGGGGCAGATACGCAGTATTTT
>TRBJ2-7|-|TRBD1|TRBV5-4
CASSWTGTEQYF
TGTGCCAGCAGTTGGACAGGGACCGAGCAGTACTTC
>TRBJ2-5|-|-|TRBV5-1
CASTLSTGETQYF
TGCGCCAGCACCCTCTCTACCGGGGAGACCCAGTACTTC
>TRBJ1-5|-|-|TRBV27
CASSPGTSSNQPQHF
TGTGCCAGCAGCCCCGGGACATCTAGCAATCAGCCCCAGCATTTT
>TRBJ1-2|-|-|TRBV5-4
CASSLQNYYGYTF
TGTGCCAGCAGCTTGCAGAATTACTATGGCTACACCTTC
>TRBJ1-1|few|-|TRBV2
CASSRGGAHTEAFF
TGTGCCAGCAGCCGCGGGGGGGCTCACACTGAAGCTTTCTTT
>TRBJ1-1|once|TRBD1|TRBV7-9
CASSAGQTMNTEAFF
TGTGCCAGCAGCGCGGGACAGACAATGAACACTGAAGCTTTCTTT
>TRBJ2-4|-|TRBD2|TRBV29-1
CSVLAGLPKNIQYF
TGCAGCGTCCTAGCGGGACTTCCTAAAAACATTCAGTACTTC